This T cell receptor beta chain was sequenced during a study of shared clonotypes between healthy human individuals. As for the study in general: There were three CD4 naive, three CD4 memory, two CD8 naive and one CD8 memory plates per donor. The study's findings and limits: Naive subsets, compared against memory subsets, generally had larger estimated richness values. Donors were few, which limited the genetic and exposure-history diversity represented.

Details on this clone: The antigen is undetermined.

The CDR3 sequence is 16 residues long. V was cut by 5 bases and J by 0 bases, with 14 bases left in between. The germline V gene encodes CDR1 LNHDA and CDR2 SQIVND (reference sequence). Naive CD8 cells comprised CD45RO-negative, CCR7-positively selected cells, excluding terminally differentiated effector memory CD45RA+ cells. Sequencing was performed with immunoSEQ multiplex PCR; in TCRdb, only in-frame clones are kept and a portion is missing. The data show roughly 2 million clones, with less than 95% seen just once and about 1.1% held by the top ten. The sequenced sample consisted of naive CD8+ T cells sorted from blood. The sequence was collected from a man between 18 and 29 years old in good health. The gene calls are TRBV19 and TRBJ2-1, with D possibly TRBD2 on 7 matching bases. The CDR3 is CASSLGGGSSYNEQFF. DNA for the CDR3: TGTGCCAGTAGTTTGGGGGGCGGGAGCTCCTACAATGAGCAGTTCTTC.